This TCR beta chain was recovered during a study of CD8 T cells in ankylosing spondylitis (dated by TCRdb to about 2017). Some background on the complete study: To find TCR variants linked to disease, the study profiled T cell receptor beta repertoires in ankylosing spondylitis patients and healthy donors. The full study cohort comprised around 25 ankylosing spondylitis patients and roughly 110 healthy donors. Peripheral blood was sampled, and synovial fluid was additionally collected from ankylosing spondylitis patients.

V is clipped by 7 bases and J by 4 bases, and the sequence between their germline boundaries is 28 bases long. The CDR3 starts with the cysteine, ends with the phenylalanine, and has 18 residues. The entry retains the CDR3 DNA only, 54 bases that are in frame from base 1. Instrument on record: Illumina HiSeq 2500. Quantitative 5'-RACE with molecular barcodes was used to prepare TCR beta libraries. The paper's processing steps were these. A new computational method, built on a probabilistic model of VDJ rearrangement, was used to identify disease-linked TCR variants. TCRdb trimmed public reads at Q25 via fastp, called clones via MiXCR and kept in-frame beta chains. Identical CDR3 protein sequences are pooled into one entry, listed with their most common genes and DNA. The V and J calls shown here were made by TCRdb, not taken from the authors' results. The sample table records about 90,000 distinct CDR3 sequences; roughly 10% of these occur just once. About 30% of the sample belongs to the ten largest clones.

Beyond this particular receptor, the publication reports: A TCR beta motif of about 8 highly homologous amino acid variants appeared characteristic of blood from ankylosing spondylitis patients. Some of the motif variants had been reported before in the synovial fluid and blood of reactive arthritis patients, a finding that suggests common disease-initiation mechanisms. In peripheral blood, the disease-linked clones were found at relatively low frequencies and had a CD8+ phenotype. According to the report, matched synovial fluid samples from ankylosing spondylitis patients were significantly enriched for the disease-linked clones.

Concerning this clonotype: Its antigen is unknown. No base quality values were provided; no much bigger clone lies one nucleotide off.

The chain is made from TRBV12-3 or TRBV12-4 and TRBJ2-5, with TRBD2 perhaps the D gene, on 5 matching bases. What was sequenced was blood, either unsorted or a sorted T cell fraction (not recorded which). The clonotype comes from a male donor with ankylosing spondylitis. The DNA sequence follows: TGTGCCAGCAAAGACACGGTTCGGCCAACTAGTCACCCAGAGACCCAGTACTTC. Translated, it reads CASKDTVRPTSHPETQYF.